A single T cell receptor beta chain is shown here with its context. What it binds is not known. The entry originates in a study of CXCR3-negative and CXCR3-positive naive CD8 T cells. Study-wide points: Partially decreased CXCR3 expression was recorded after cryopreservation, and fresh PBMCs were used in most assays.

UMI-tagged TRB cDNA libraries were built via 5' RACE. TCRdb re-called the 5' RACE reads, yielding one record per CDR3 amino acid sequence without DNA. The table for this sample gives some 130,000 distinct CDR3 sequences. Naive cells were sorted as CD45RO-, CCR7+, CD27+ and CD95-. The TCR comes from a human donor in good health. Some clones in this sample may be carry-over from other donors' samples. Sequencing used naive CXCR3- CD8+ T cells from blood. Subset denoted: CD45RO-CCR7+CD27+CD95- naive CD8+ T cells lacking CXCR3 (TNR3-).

CDR3 amino acids: CASSFDRGGSPLHF. V is TRBV5-5 and J is TRBJ1-6; TCRdb proposes TRBD1, but this gene call is untestable without DNA. The CDR3 totals 14 residues. Looked up from germline, CDR1 is SGHKS and CDR2 is YYEKEE (reference sequence).